The sequence of this T cell receptor beta chain was determined in a study of cytomegalovirus exposure and HLA in healthy donors. Points on this clone: Its antigen remains unidentified.

The study's findings and limits: Some 17,000 TCR beta sequences were associated with HLA alleles at 0.05 false discovery rate in a later analysis. Donor immune exposure was known only as CMV serostatus. TRBV6-2, TRBV6-3 and other indistinguishable V segments were excluded.

V lost 0 bases, J lost 1 base, and 7 bases lay in between. The CDR3 totals 14 residues. Germline V lookup: CDR1 SGHKS, CDR2 YYEKEE (reference sequence). Both 60 Vbeta primers and 13 Jbeta primers went into the PCR. The protocol was immunoSEQ multiplex PCR, while the TCRdb copy is restricted to in-frame clones and leaves out a portion. Its clone listing holds just under 65,000 clones. The receptor comes from a boy younger than 18 in good health and CMV-seronegative. V usage is TRBV5-5 and J usage is TRBJ2-5; D is uncertain. Sequenced material: PBMCs. DNA of the CDR3: TGTGCCAGCAGCTTGGTGACGGGCCAAGAGACCCAGTACTTC. This sequence encodes CASSLVTGQETQYF.